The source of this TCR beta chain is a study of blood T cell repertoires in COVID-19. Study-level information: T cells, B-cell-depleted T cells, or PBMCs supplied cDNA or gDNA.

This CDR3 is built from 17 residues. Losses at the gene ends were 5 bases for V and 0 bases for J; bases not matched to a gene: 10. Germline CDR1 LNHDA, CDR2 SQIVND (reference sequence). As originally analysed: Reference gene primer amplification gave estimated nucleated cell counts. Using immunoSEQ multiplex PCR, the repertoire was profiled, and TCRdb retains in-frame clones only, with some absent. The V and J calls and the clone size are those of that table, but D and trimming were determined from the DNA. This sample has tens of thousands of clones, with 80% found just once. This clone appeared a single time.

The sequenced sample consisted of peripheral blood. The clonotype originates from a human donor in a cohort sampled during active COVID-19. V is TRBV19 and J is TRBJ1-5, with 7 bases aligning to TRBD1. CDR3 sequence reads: CASSPLGRGDSNQPQHF. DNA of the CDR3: TGTGCCAGTAGTCCCCTGGGCAGGGGGGATAGCAATCAGCCCCAGCATTTT.